The clone carrying this TCR beta chain showed up just once. This entry comes from a study of immune evolution from preneoplasia to lung adenocarcinoma. The wider study: HLA loss of heterozygosity: roughly 6.4% AIS, about 15% MIA, more than 25% ADC, none AAH.

The repertoire was sequenced with immunoSEQ multiplex PCR; TCRdb's copy has only in-frame clones and lacks some. The sample records roughly 13,000 clones, 80% being singletons. Resections took place in Japan or China from about 2014 to 2018. Two lung cancer pathologists independently confirmed each histologic diagnosis. Premalignant or tumor cells were enriched by macro-dissection after pathologic assessment. The TCR was taken from a person between 65 and 80 years old with lung adenocarcinoma. Material: FFPE minimally invasive lung adenocarcinoma tissue.

CDR3 nucleotides: TGTGCCAGCAGCGGACAGGGGAACTATGGCTACACCTTC. It translates to CASSGQGNYGYTF. This chain connects TRBV5-4 to TRBJ1-2, with 9 bases aligning to TRBD1. The CDR3 spans 13 residues. The junction had 0 bases not matched to a gene; V was cut back by 4 bases and J by 2 bases. CDR1 SGHNT and CDR2 YYREEE come from the germline V gene (reference sequence).